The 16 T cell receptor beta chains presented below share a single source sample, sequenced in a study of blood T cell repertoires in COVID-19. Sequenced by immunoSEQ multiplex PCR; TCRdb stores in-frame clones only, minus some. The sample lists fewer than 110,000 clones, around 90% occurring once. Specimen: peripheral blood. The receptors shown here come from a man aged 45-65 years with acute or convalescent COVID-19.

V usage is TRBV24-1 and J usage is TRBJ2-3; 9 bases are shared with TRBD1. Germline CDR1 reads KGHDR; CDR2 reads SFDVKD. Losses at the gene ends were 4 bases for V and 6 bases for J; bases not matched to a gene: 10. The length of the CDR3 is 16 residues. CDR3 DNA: TGTGCCACCAGTGACCCGGACAGGGGCGCACCCGATACGCAGTATTTT. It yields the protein CATSDPDRGAPDTQYF.

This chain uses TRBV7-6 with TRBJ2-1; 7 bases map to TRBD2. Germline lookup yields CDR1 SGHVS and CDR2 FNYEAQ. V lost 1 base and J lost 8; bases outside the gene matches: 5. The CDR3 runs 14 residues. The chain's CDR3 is CASSLGRGVDEQFF. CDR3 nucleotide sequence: TGTGCCAGCAGCTTAGGACGGGGGGTGGATGAGCAGTTCTTC.

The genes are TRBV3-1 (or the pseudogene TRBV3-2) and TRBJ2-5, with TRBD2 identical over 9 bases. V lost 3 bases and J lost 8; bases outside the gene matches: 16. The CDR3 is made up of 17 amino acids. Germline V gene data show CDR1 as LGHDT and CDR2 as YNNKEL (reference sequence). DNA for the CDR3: TGTGCCAGCAGCCAGGAAGATATGGCTAGCGGGGTTCAAACCCAGTACTTC. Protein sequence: CASSQEDMASGVQTQYF.

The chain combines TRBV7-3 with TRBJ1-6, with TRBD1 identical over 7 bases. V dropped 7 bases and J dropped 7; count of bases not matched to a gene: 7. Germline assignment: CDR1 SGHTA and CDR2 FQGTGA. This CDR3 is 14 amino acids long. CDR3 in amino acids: CASKHGQENSPLHF. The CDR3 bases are TGTGCCAGCAAACACGGACAGGAAAATTCACCCCTCCACTTT.

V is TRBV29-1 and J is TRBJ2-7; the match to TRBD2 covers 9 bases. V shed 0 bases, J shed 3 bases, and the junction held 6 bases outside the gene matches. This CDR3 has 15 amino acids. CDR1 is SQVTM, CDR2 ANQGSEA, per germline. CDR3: CSVEDPASGVYEQYF. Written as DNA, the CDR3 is TGCAGCGTTGAAGATCCGGCTAGCGGGGTCTACGAGCAGTACTTC.

This CDR3 reads CASSQDLQRRPTNEKLFF. The CDR3 DNA reads TGCGCCAGCAGCCAAGATCTGCAACGCAGGCCAACTAATGAAAAACTGTTTTTT. The rearrangement uses TRBV4-1 and TRBJ1-4; no definite D call. V was clipped by 0 bases and J by 0 bases, with 14 bases between them. The CDR3 spans 18 residues. Germline values: CDR1 MGHRA, CDR2 YSYEKL.

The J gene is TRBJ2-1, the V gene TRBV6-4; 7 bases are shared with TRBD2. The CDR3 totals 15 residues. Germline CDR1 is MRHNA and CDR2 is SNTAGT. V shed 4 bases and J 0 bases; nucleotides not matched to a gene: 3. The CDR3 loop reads CASSGGGSSYNEQFF. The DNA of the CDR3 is TGTGCCAGCAGTGGGGGGGGAAGCTCCTACAATGAGCAGTTCTTC.

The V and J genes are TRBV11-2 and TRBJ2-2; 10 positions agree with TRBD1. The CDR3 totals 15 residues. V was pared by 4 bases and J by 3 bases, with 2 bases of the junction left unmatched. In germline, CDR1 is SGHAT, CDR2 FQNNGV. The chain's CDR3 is CASSSGQGHTGELFF. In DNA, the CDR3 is TGTGCCAGCAGCTCGGGACAGGGGCACACCGGGGAGCTGTTTTTT.

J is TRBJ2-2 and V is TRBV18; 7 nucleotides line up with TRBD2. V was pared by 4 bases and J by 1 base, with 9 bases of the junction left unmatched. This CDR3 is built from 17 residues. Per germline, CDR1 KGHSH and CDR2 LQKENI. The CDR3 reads CASSLAAAGENTGELFF. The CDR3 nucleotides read TGTGCCAGCTCACTCGCGGCGGCGGGGGAGAACACCGGGGAGCTGTTTTTT.

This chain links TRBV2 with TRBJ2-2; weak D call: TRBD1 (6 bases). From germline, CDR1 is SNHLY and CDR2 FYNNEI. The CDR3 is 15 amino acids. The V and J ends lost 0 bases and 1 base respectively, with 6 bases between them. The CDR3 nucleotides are TGTGCCAGCAGTGAAGCGACAGGGAACACCGGGGAGCTGTTTTTT. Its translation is CASSEATGNTGELFF.

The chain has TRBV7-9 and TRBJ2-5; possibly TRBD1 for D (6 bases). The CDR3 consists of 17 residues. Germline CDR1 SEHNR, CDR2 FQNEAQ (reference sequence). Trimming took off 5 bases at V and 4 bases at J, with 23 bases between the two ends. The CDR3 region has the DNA TGTGCCAGCAGCCTCCCCCCCCGACAGGTAAGTCGAGAGACCCAGTACTTC. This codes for CASSLPPRQVSRETQYF.

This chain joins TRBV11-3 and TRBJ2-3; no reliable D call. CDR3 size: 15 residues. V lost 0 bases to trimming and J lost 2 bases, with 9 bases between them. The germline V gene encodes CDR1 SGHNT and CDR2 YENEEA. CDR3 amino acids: CASSLDRGLTDTQYF. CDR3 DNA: TGTGCCAGCAGCTTAGATCGTGGGCTCACAGATACGCAGTATTTT.

The CDR3 protein is CASNPSGGINTQYF. CDR3 nucleotides: TGTGCCAGCAACCCCAGCGGGGGGATTAATACGCAGTATTTT. J is TRBJ2-3 and V is TRBV9, with TRBD2 identical over 9 bases. The CDR3 is made up of 14 amino acids. Germline assignment: CDR1 SGDLS and CDR2 YYNGEE. Trimming at V came to 6 bases and at J to 7 bases, leaving 9 bases not matched to a gene.

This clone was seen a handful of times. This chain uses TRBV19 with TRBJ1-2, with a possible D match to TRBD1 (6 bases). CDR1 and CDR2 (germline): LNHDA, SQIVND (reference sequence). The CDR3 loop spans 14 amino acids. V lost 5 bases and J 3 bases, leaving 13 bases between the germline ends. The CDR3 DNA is TGTGCCAGTAGTGGCCGGGGGGCAGACTATGGCTACACCTTC. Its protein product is CASSGRGADYGYTF.

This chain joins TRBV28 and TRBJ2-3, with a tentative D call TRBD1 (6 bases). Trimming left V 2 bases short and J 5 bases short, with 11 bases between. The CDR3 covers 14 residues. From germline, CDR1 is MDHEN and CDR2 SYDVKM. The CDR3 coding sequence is TGTGCCAGCAGTTTAGGGGGCCCGGGAGATACGCAGTATTTT. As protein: CASSLGGPGDTQYF. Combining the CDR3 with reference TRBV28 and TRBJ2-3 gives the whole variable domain DVKVTQSSRYLVKRTGEKVFLECVQDMDHENMFWYRQDPGLGLRLIYFSYDVKMKEKGDIPEGYSVSREKKERFSLILESASTNQTSMYLCASSLGGPGDTQYFGPGTRLTVL.

The CDR3 region is CASSDSGGTRYAQYF. The CDR3 bases are TGTGCCAGTAGTGATAGCGGGGGGACCAGATACGCGCAGTATTTT. The chain joins TRBV19 to TRBJ2-3; 10 bases align to TRBD2. CDR3 size: 15 residues. V lost 5 bases, J lost 10 bases, and 12 bases stayed unmatched. Germline CDR1 reads LNHDA; CDR2 reads SQIVND (reference sequence).